This T cell receptor beta chain was sequenced in a study of blood T cell repertoires in COVID-19. Study details: The United States, Italy and Spain were the sources of the acute and convalescent COVID-19 samples. PBMCs, B-cell-depleted T cells, or T cells provided the cDNA or gDNA that made up the material.

The CDR3 contains 15 residues. Germline loops: CDR1 SGHNT, CDR2 YYREEE (reference sequence). V was shortened by 4 bases and J by 2 bases, with 15 bases between the two germline ends. How the authors handled the data: It was from reference gene primer amplification that nucleated cell counts were estimated. Libraries were prepared by immunoSEQ multiplex PCR; TCRdb keeps only in-frame clonotypes and omits some of them. That table furnishes V, J and clone size, whereas the DNA furnished D and trimming. The repertoire holds over 50,000 clones, with roughly 87% as singletons. This TCR derives from a human donor in a cohort sampled during active COVID-19. V and J are TRBV5-4 and TRBJ2-5; tentatively, D is TRBD1 or TRBD2 (6 bases each). Sequencing was carried out using peripheral blood. The CDR3 DNA is TGTGCCAGCAGCATGGGGGCGGGACTGCAAGAGACCCAGTACTTC. This gives the protein CASSMGAGLQETQYF.